This T cell receptor (beta chain) is from a study of CD8+ T cells in alopecia areata. Study at large: Treatment of the treated patients consisted of oral tofacitinib, 5 to 10 mg twice daily.

The CDR3 sequence is 15 residues long. The ends were cut back, 4 bases at V and 1 base at J, with 13 bases in the middle. RNA was extracted and reverse transcribed into cDNA as the sequencing template. The repertoire was sequenced with immunoSEQ multiplex PCR; TCRdb's copy has only in-frame clones and lacks some. Among roughly 250,000 clones listed, around two thirds were seen once. Sampling of alopecia areata patients yielded lesional scalp punch biopsies as well as peripheral blood. The sequence was collected from a human donor with alopecia areata. The chain combines TRBV23-1 with TRBJ1-1; unclear D gene. TRBV23-1 counts as an open reading frame of uncertain function. Source: CD4+ T cells sorted from blood, taken at week 0. The CDR3 DNA reads TGCGCCAGCAGTCCGCCTTCGGCGGCGAACACTGAAGCTTTCTTT. Translated: CASSPPSAANTEAFF.